What follows are 13 T cell receptor beta chains derived from one specimen sequenced in a study of blood T cell repertoires in COVID-19. TCRdb keeps only in-frame clones here, not all; method: immunoSEQ multiplex PCR. Of more than 150,000 clones in the sample, roughly 79% are singletons; the top ten hold 9.5% to 15%. Sequencing input: peripheral blood. All receptors come from a woman older than 75 with COVID-19, enrolled during active disease.

V and J are TRBV7-2 and TRBJ2-5, with 10 bases matching TRBD2. The length of the CDR3 is 17 residues. Per germline, CDR1 SGHTA and CDR2 FQGNSA. J lost 5 bases, V lost 1 base, and 10 bases had no gene match. The CDR3 nucleotides are TGTGCCAGCAGCTTAGTAGCCCTGGGAGCGGGGGGGGAGACCCAGTACTTC. It specifies CASSLVALGAGGETQYF.

This chain connects TRBV7-8 to TRBJ2-7; D not resolved. Trimming left V 1 base short and J 5 bases short, with 9 bases between. Germline CDR1 is SGHVS and CDR2 is FQNEAQ. CDR3 length equals 13 residues. CDR3 in DNA: TGTGCCAGCAGCTTAGGTGGAGCTAACGAGCAGTACTTC. Its translation is CASSLGGANEQYF.

The chain is built from TRBV28 and TRBJ2-2, with 10 positions matching TRBD2. Germline CDR1 and CDR2: MDHEN and SYDVKM. The CDR3 contains 15 residues. V was pared by 3 bases and J by 6 bases, with 4 bases of the junction left unmatched. CDR3 loop: CASSFGLAGAGELFF. CDR3 nucleotide sequence: TGTGCCAGCAGTTTTGGGCTAGCGGGAGCCGGGGAGCTGTTTTTT.

This chain uses TRBV10-1 with TRBJ2-1; 13 positions match TRBD2. V was pared by 4 bases and J by 4 bases, with 4 bases of the junction left unmatched. From germline, CDR1 is WNHNN and CDR2 SYGVQD (reference sequence). The CDR3 loop spans 16 amino acids. CDR3 amino acids: CASSVPTSGGYNEQFF. CDR3 DNA: TGCGCCAGCAGTGTGCCGACTAGCGGGGGGTACAATGAGCAGTTCTTC.

The chain recombines TRBV11-2 with TRBJ2-7; 12 bases line up with TRBD2. Germline CDR1 is SGHAT and CDR2 is FQNNGV. J lost 1 base, V lost 5 bases, and 6 bases had no gene match. The CDR3 sequence is 16 residues long. CDR3 nucleotide sequence: TGTGCCAGCAGCCCGGGACTAGCGGGCGCGTCCTACGAGCAGTACTTC. Amino acid sequence: CASSPGLAGASYEQYF.

The chain carries TRBV13 and TRBJ2-3; 14 bases line up with TRBD2. Germline CDR1 and CDR2: PRHDT and FYEKMQ (reference sequence). V dropped 0 bases and J dropped 6; count of bases not matched to a gene: 14. The CDR3 has 20 amino acids. The CDR3 DNA follows: TGTGCCAGCAGCTTAGGGACAGGGTCCGGGACTAGCGGGAGCTACGATACGCAGTATTTT. Its translation: CASSLGTGSGTSGSYDTQYF.

This clone has only a few counts. The gene calls are TRBV3-1 (or the pseudogene TRBV3-2) and TRBJ1-3, with D perhaps matching TRBD1 (6 bases). CDR1 is LGHDT, CDR2 YNNKEL, per germline (reference sequence). V dropped 5 bases and J dropped 0 bases, with 8 bases sitting between them. The CDR3 consists of 14 residues. CDR3 bases: TGTGCCAGCAGCTACAGGGTCTCTGGAAACACCATATATTTT. Translating gives CASSYRVSGNTIYF.

The CDR3 region is CASSDPRAVNTEAFF. CDR3 sequence (DNA): TGCGCCAGCAGCGACCCCAGGGCCGTGAACACTGAAGCTTTCTTT. The chain couples TRBV5-1 to TRBJ1-1; maybe TRBD1 (5 bases). V was trimmed by 4 bases and J by 0 bases, leaving 13 bases between them. CDR3 length: 15 amino acids. Germline CDR1 and CDR2: SGHRS and YFSETQ.

This clone showed up just once. V and J are TRBV21-1 and TRBJ1-6; the D call in the table, TRBD1, was not verified against the DNA. TRBV21-1 is classified as a pseudogene. The CDR3 runs 15 residues. The CDR3 here is CASSKGLRYNSPLHF. The CDR3 DNA follows: TGTGCCAGCAGCAAAGGTCTCAGATATAATTCACCCCTCCACTTT.

The J gene is TRBJ1-1, the V gene TRBV6-2 or TRBV6-3; no clear D. V was cut by 5 bases and J by 3 bases, with 7 bases left in between. CDR1 is MNHEY, CDR2 SVGEGT, per germline. CDR3 length equals 12 residues. The CDR3: CASSDIYTEAFF. CDR3 nucleotide sequence: TGTGCCAGCAGTGACATATACACTGAAGCTTTCTTT.

The chain is built from TRBV5-1 and TRBJ1-6; no reliable D call. CDR3 length: 15 amino acids. The V gene lost 0 bases and the J gene lost 10 bases, with 14 bases spanning the gap. CDR1 and CDR2 from the germline V gene are SGHRS and YFSETQ. The CDR3 bases are TGCGCCAGCAGCTTGGATCTGGCGGCGGGATCACCCCTCCACTTT. This encodes CASSLDLAAGSPLHF.

CDR3 sequence: CASSPNRASGELFF. CDR3 bases: TGTGCCAGCAGTCCGAACAGGGCATCCGGGGAGCTGTTTTTT. The J gene is TRBJ2-2, the V gene TRBV6-5; maybe TRBD1 (6 bases). The germline V gene has CDR1 MNHEY and CDR2 SVGAGI. The CDR3 sequence is 14 residues long. V was trimmed by 5 bases and J by 6 bases, leaving 13 bases between them.

The chain uses TRBV7-8 and TRBJ1-5; the D gene is possibly TRBD1 (5 bases). From germline, CDR1 is SGHVS and CDR2 FQNEAQ. The CDR3 totals 12 residues. V was clipped by 1 base and J by 11 bases, with 9 bases between them. This CDR3 reads CASSLGSDTQHF. The CDR3 DNA reads as TGTGCCAGCAGCTTAGGCTCGGACACCCAGCATTTT.